This record covers a single T cell receptor beta chain. Its antigen is not known. This specimen belongs to a study of blood T cells in healthy people across ages. Points from the study as a whole: The lack of PBMC sorting stopped any conclusive naive versus antigen-experienced comparison. The study regarded diversity estimates from one million T cells as underestimates. The recorded TCR beta diversity per million T cells decreased in a roughly linear manner with age.

CDR1 is DFQATT, CDR2 SNEGSKA, per germline (reference sequence). V was pared by 3 bases and J by 0 bases, with 7 bases of the junction left unmatched. This CDR3 has 17 amino acids. Together with a sample-barcoded 5' primer, a J-beta primer mix was included in a second PCR lasting about 6 to 11 cycles. Every sample produced at least 3 million CDR3-containing paired-end reads. In TCRdb, the 5' RACE reads were re-called with MiXCR into one record per CDR3 protein. This sample has 600,000 to 800,000 distinct CDR3 sequences; over 40% occur once, and the top ten carry less than 15%. The chain uses TRBV20-1 and TRBJ1-3; TRBD1 matches 11 bases. This TCR was recovered from a woman older than 75 in good health. What was sequenced was blood. CDR3 region: CSASPPGTGGSGNTIYF. CDR3 nucleotides: TGCAGTGCTAGTCCACCCGGGACAGGGGGCTCTGGAAACACCATATATTTT.